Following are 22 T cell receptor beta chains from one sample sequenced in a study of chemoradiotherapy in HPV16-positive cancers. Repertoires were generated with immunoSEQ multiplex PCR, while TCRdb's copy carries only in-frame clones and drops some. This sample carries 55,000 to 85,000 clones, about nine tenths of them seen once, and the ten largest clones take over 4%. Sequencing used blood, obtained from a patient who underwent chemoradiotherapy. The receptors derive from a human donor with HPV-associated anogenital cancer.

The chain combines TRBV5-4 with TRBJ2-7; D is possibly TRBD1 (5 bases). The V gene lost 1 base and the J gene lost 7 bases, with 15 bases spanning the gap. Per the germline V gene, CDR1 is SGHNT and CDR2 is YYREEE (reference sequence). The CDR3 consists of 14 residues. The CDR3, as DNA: TGTGCCAGCAGCTTGAAGGGGCGGATCTTTGAGCAGTACTTC. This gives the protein CASSLKGRIFEQYF.

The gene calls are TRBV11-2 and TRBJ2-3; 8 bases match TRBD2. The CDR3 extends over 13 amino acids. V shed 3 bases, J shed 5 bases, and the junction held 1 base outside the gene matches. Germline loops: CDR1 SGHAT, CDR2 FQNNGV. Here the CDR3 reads CASSLAGGDTQYF. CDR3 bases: TGTGCCAGCAGCTTGGCGGGGGGAGATACGCAGTATTTT.

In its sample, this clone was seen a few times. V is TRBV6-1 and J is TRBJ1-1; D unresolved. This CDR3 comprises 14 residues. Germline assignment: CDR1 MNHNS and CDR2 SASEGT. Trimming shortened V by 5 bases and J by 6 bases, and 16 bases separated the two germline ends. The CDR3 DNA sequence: TGTGCCAGCAGTAACGGGCGGGATGGCGCTGAAGCTTTCTTT. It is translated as CASSNGRDGAEAFF.

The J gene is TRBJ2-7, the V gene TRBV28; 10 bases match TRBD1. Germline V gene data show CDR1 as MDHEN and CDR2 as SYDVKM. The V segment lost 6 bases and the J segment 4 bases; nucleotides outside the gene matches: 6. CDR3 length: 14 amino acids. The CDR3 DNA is TGTGCCAGCAGCCCCGGGACAGGGGAGTACGAGCAGTACTTC. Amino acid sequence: CASSPGTGEYEQYF.

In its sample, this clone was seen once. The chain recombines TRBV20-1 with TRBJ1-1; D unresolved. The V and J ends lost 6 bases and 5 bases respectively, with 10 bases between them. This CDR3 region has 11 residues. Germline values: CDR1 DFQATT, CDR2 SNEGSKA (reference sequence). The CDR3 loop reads CSAPGTTEAFF. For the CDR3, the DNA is TGCAGTGCCCCTGGAACAACTGAAGCTTTCTTT.

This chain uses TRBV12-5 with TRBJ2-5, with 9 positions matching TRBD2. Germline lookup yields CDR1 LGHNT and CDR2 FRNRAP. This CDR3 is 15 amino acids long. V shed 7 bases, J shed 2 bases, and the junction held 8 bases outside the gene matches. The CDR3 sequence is CASAIWAGGQETQYF. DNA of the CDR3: TGTGCTAGTGCTATTTGGGCGGGAGGGCAAGAGACCCAGTACTTC.

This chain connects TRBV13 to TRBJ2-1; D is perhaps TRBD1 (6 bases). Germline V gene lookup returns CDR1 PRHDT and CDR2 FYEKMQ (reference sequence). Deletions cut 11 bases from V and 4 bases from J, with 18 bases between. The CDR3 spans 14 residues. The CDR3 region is CASRDTQLYNEQFF. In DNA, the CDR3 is TGTGCCTCCCGGGACACCCAATTATACAATGAGCAGTTCTTC.

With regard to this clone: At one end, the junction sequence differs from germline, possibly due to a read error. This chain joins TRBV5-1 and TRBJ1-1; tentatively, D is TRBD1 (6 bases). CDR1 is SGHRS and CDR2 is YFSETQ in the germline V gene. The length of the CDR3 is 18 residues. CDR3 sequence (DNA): TGCGCCAGCAGCTTGGTTTACAGGGTAAGGGTTGAGAACACTGAAGTTTTCTTT. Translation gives CASSLVYRVRVENTEVFF.

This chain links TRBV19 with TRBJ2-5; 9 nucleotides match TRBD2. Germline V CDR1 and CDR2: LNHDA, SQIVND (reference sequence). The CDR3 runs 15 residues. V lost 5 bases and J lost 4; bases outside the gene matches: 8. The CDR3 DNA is TGTGCCAGTAGTGGTAGCGGGAGCAGGGCAGAGACCCAGTACTTC. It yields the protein CASSGSGSRAETQYF.

The CDR3 is CASSQEAGSDRISSYEQYF. Written as DNA, the CDR3 is TGCGCCAGCAGCCAAGAGGCGGGTTCTGACAGAATTAGCTCCTACGAGCAGTACTTC. The rearrangement joins TRBV4-1 to TRBJ2-7; either TRBD1 or TRBD2 may fit D (5 bases each). The germline gives CDR1 MGHRA, CDR2 YSYEKL. This CDR3 is 19 amino acids long. The V and J ends lost 0 bases and 0 bases respectively, with 21 bases between them.

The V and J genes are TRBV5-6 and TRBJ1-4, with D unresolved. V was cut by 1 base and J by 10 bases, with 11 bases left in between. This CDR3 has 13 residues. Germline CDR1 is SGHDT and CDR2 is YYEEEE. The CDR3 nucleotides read TGTGCCAGCAGCTTGAGAGGCGTGGGAAAACTGTTTTTT. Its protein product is CASSLRGVGKLFF.

CDR3 nucleotide sequence: TGTGCCAGCAGCATATCCTCCAATGAGCAGTTCTTC. Amino acids: CASSISSNEQFF. This sequence joins TRBV21-1 and TRBJ2-1; TRBD2 was called by the table and not checked on the DNA. TRBV21-1 is designated a pseudogene. CDR3 length equals 12 residues.

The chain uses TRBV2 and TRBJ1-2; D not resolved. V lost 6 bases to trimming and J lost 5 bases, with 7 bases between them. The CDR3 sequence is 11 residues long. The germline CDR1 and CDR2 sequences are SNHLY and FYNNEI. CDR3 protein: CASSGSYGYTF. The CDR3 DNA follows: TGTGCCAGCAGCGGATCATATGGCTACACCTTC. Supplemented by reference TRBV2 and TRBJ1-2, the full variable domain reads EPEVTQTPSHQVTQMGQEVILRCVPISNHLYFYWYRQILGQKVEFLVSFYNNEISEKSEIFDDQFSVERPDGSNFTLKIRSTKLEDSAMYFCASSGSYGYTFGSGTRLTVV.

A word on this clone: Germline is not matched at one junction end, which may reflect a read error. Written as DNA, the CDR3 is TGTGCCAGCAGTTTAGGGATAAGGTCGAGGAACCCTGAAGCTTTCTTT. Protein sequence: CASSLGIRSRNPEAFF. The rearrangement links TRBV6-5 to TRBJ1-1; D gene ambiguous. From germline, CDR1 is MNHEY and CDR2 SVGAGI. This CDR3 has 16 amino acids.

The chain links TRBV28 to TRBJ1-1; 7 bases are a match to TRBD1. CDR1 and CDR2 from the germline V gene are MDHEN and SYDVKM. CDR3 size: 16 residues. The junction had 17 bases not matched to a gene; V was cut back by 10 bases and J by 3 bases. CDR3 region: CATARQGGLRDTEAFF. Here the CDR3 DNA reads TGTGCCACCGCAAGACAGGGAGGGCTTAGGGACACTGAAGCTTTCTTT.

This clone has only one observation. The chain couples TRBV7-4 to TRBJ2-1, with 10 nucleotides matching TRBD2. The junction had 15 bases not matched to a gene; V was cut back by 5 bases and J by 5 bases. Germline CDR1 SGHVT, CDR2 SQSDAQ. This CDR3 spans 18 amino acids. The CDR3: CASSPEASSGGWNNEQFF. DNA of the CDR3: TGTGCCAGCAGCCCGGAGGCGTCTAGCGGGGGATGGAACAATGAGCAGTTCTTC.

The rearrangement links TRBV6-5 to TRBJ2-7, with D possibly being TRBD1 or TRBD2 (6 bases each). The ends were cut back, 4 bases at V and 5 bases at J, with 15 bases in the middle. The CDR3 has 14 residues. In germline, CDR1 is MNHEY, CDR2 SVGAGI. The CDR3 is CASSFEGGGDEQYF. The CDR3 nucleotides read TGTGCCAGCAGTTTTGAGGGGGGAGGCGACGAGCAGTACTTC.

CDR3 in DNA: TGTGCCAGCAGCGCCCGACAGGGACTCACAGATACGCAGTATTTT. This sequence encodes CASSARQGLTDTQYF. V gene TRBV7-6 combines with J gene TRBJ2-3, with D possibly TRBD1 on 7 matching bases. The CDR3 contains 15 residues. CDR1 and CDR2 from the germline V gene are SGHVS and FNYEAQ. The V gene lost 5 bases and the J gene lost 2 bases, with 14 bases spanning the gap. Full variable domain (missing parts from reference TRBV7-6 and TRBJ2-3): GAGVSQSPRYKVTKRGQDVALRCDPISGHVSLYWYRQALGQGPEFLTYFNYEAQQDKSGLPNDRFSAERPEGSISTLTIQRTEQRDSAMYRCASSARQGLTDTQYFGPGTRLTVL.

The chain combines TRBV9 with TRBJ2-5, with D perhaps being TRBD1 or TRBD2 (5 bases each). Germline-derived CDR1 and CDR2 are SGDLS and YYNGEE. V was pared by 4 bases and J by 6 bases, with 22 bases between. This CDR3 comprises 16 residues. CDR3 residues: CASSPSGRWQGQTQYF. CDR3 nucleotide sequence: TGTGCCAGCAGCCCATCCGGTAGGTGGCAGGGACAGACCCAGTACTTC.

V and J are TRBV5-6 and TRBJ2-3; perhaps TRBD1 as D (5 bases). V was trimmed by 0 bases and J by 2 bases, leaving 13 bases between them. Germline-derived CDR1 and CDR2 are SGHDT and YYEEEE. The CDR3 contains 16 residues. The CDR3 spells CASSLARQGFTDTQYF. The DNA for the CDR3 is TGTGCCAGCAGCTTGGCGCGGCAGGGTTTCACAGATACGCAGTATTTT.

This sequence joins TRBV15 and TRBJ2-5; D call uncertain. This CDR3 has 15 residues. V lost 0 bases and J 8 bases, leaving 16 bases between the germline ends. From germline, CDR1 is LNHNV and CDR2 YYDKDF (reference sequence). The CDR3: CATSRDRVGLETQYF. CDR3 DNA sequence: TGTGCCACCAGCAGAGATCGCGTCGGCCTGGAAACCCAGTACTTC.

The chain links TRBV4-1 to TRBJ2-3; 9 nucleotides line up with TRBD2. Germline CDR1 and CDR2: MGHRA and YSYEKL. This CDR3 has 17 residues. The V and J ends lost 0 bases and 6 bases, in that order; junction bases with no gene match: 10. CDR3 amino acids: CASSQDPASGAADTQYF. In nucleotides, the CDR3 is TGCGCCAGCAGCCAAGATCCGGCTAGCGGGGCGGCGGATACGCAGTATTTT.